A single sample is the source of the 26 T cell receptor beta chains below, sequenced in a study of blood T cells in healthy people across ages. For the second PCR, which ran for 7 to 11 cycles, a sample-barcoded 5' primer and a J-beta primer mix were used. Via MiXCR, TCRdb re-called the 5' RACE reads, giving one row per CDR3 protein. This sample has about 670,000 distinct CDR3 sequences, with around 43% found just once. Sequencing was done on a sample of blood. All receptors derive from a man older than 75 in good health.

This clonotype was picked up a small number of times. The V gene is TRBV30, the J gene TRBJ2-7, with D uncertain. This CDR3 region has 13 residues. V lost 1 base, J lost 0 bases, and 7 bases lay in between. Germline V gene sequence: CDR1 GTSNPN, CDR2 SVGIG (reference sequence). This CDR3 is CAWSGAFSYEQYF. The CDR3 DNA reads as TGTGCCTGGAGTGGCGCCTTCTCCTACGAGCAGTACTTC.

This clonotype was observed a few times. The chain joins TRBV28 to TRBJ2-7; TRBD1 might be the D (6 bases). Between the trimmed V and J ends, which lost 5 bases and 5 bases, there was a span of 13 bases. The CDR3 sequence is 13 residues long. From germline, CDR1 is MDHEN and CDR2 SYDVKM. The CDR3 loop is CASSRTEQDEQYF. The CDR3 DNA reads TGTGCCAGCAGTCGGACAGAACAAGACGAGCAGTACTTC.

The V and J genes are TRBV6-4 and TRBJ2-2; D might be TRBD1 (6 bases). Germline V gives CDR1 MRHNA, CDR2 SNTAGT. The length of the CDR3 is 14 residues. Trimming shortened V by 5 bases and J by 6 bases, and 13 bases separated the two germline ends. The CDR3 region has the DNA TGTGCCAGCAGTCCGGGACACCACGCCGGGGAGCTGTTTTTT. Its protein is CASSPGHHAGELFF.

A word on this clonotype: With a much larger clone just one base away, this may be a read error. The chain recombines TRBV5-4 with TRBJ2-1; 8 nucleotides align to TRBD2. The DNA end is more similar to TRBJ2-7, so the J call may be wrong. This CDR3 comprises 14 residues. Per the germline V gene, CDR1 is SGHNT and CDR2 is YYREEE (reference sequence). The CDR3 reads CASSFTSGPYEQYF. CDR3 DNA: TGTGCCAGCAGCTTCACTAGCGGACCCTACGAGCAGTACTTC.

The chain has TRBV7-2 and TRBJ2-5, with 12 bases that match TRBD1. Per the germline V gene, CDR1 is SGHTA and CDR2 is FQGNSA. CDR3 length: 16 residues. After removal of 5 bases from V and 5 bases from J, the junction contained 9 bases not matched to a gene. This CDR3 is CASSRGQGADVETQYF. The CDR3 coding sequence is TGTGCCAGCAGCAGGGGACAGGGGGCTGATGTGGAGACCCAGTACTTC.

This clonotype was counted many times. The chain is built from TRBV5-1 and TRBJ2-7; 8 bases are shared with TRBD1. This CDR3 is 14 amino acids long. Germline V gives CDR1 SGHRS, CDR2 YFSETQ. With 4 bases clipped from V and 3 bases from J, the junction kept 6 bases outside the gene matches. CDR3 sequence (DNA): TGCGCCAGCAGCACCGGGACAGGATTCTACGAGCAGTACTTC. Residues: CASSTGTGFYEQYF.

This clonotype was counted a few times. The chain combines TRBV7-3 with TRBJ2-7; 9 bases are a match to TRBD1. TRBJ2-5 matches the DNA end more closely, so the J call is doubtful. The CDR3 has 16 residues. The germline V gene encodes CDR1 SGHTA and CDR2 FQGTGA. The CDR3 spells CASSLSGTGLAETQYF. CDR3 in DNA: TGTGCCAGCAGCTTAAGTGGGACAGGGCTCGCCGAGACCCAGTACTTC.

V usage is TRBV9 and J usage is TRBJ2-5, with 14 bases fitting TRBD2. CDR1 is SGDLS, CDR2 YYNGEE, per germline. The CDR3 length is 18 residues. Unmatched junction bases numbered 15, after V lost 0 bases and J lost 11 bases. The CDR3 loop is CASSVGLAGGGGMNEQYF. The DNA for the CDR3 is TGTGCCAGCAGCGTAGGACTAGCGGGAGGGGGTGGTATGAATGAGCAGTACTTC.

The V gene is TRBV3-1, the J gene TRBJ2-4, with TRBD1 matching 9 bases. Germline CDR1 and CDR2: LGHDT and YNNKEL (reference sequence). This CDR3 spans 15 amino acids. The junction had 9 bases not matched to a gene; V was cut back by 4 bases and J by 8 bases. CDR3 protein: CASSPVGQGYHIQYF. The CDR3 coding sequence is TGTGCCAGCAGCCCGGTCGGACAGGGGTATCACATTCAGTACTTC.

This clonotype was detected a few times. The V and J genes are TRBV5-1 and TRBJ2-2, with TRBD1 identical over 8 bases. This CDR3 region has 16 residues. With 4 bases clipped from V and 1 base from J, the junction kept 6 bases outside the gene matches. Germline CDR1 and CDR2: SGHRS and YFSETQ. CDR3 DNA sequence: TGCGCCAGCAGCCGGGCCGGGACAGGGAACACCGGGGAGCTGTTTTTT. Translated, it gives CASSRAGTGNTGELFF.

This clonotype was seen a single time. The V and J genes are TRBV6-2 or TRBV6-3 and TRBJ2-7, with D possibly being TRBD1 (6 bases). Deletions cut 5 bases from V and 7 bases from J, with 27 bases between. Germline V CDR1 and CDR2: MNHEY, SVGEGT. CDR3 length: 17 amino acids. CDR3 nucleotides: TGTGCCAGCAGTGCCACGCCCCGCAGGGGCTACTACAATGAGCAGTACTTC. This gives the protein CASSATPRRGYYNEQYF.

Concerning this clonotype: Being one base from a much bigger clone, this may be a read error. The V gene is TRBV20-1, the J gene TRBJ2-1; weak D call: TRBD2 (5 bases). This CDR3 region has 13 residues. The germline CDR1 and CDR2 sequences are DFQATT and SNEGSKA (reference sequence). Trimming took off 6 bases at V and 10 bases at J, with 19 bases between the two ends. The CDR3 is CSAPRASSYEQFF. The CDR3 DNA reads TGCAGTGCCCCGAGGGCAAGCTCCTACGAGCAGTTCTTC.

The V and J genes are TRBV6-2 or TRBV6-3 and TRBJ2-2; maybe TRBD1 (7 bases). Trimming stripped 2 bases from V and 4 bases from J, with 17 bases between. Germline-derived CDR1 and CDR2 are MNHEY and SVGEGT. The CDR3 consists of 17 residues. DNA for the CDR3: TGTGCCAGCAGTTACCCCATGGAGGGGGCGGTCACCGGGGAGCTGTTTTTT. As protein: CASSYPMEGAVTGELFF.

This clonotype was found once. This may be a read error: a much more frequent sequence differs by one nucleotide. The V call is TRBV4-2, the J call TRBJ1-5; maybe TRBD1 (5 bases). CDR1 LGHNA and CDR2 YNFKEQ come from the germline V gene. The CDR3 has 16 amino acids. The CDR3 loop reads CASSQEERGLNRPQHF. The CDR3 DNA reads TGTGCCAGCAGCCAAGAGGAGAGGGGCTTGAATCGGCCCCAGCATTTT.

The chain has TRBV29-1 and TRBJ1-2, with 9 bases aligning to TRBD1. The J segment lost 3 bases and the V segment lost 5 bases, leaving 4 bases of the junction unmatched. The CDR3 is 13 residues long. CDR1 is SQVTM and CDR2 is ANQGSEA in the germline V gene. This CDR3 reads CSVHRTGDYGYTF. CDR3 DNA: TGCAGCGTTCATAGGACAGGGGACTATGGCTACACCTTC.

This clonotype was recorded at least ten times. The chain carries TRBV11-2 and TRBJ1-2; the D is unclear. The CDR3 is 15 amino acids. The germline V gene encodes CDR1 SGHAT and CDR2 FQNNGV. Trimming cost V 4 bases and J 4 bases, with 16 bases left between them. The CDR3 sequence: CASSSTTRPPYGYTF. CDR3 bases: TGTGCCAGCAGCTCAACGACAAGGCCTCCCTATGGCTACACCTTC.

This clonotype was seen more than once but under ten times. The genes are TRBV12-3 or TRBV12-4 and TRBJ2-7; D is uncertain. With the DNA end fitting TRBJ2-5 better, the J assignment may be wrong. CDR3 length: 12 residues. CDR3 in amino acids: CASSLSSETQYF. The CDR3 DNA follows: TGTGCCAGCAGTTTGAGTTCGGAGACCCAGTACTTC.

This chain uses TRBV7-2 with TRBJ1-2; D perhaps matches TRBD1 (5 bases). V lost 0 bases to trimming and J lost 6 bases, with 17 bases between them. Germline V gene lookup returns CDR1 SGHTA and CDR2 FQGNSA. The CDR3 sequence is 16 residues long. CDR3 sequence (DNA): TGTGCCAGCAGCTTAGCTAGGGGTATGGGTTCGGATGGCTACACCTTC. Translating gives CASSLARGMGSDGYTF. Full variable domain (missing parts from reference TRBV7-2 and TRBJ1-2): GAGVSQSPSNKVTEKGKDVELRCDPISGHTALYWYRQSLGQGLEFLIYFQGNSAPDKSGLPSDRFSAERTGGSVSTLTIQRTQQEDSAVYLCASSLARGMGSDGYTFGSGTRLTVV.

This chain joins TRBV28 and TRBJ2-3, with D possibly TRBD2 on 6 matching bases. Trimming shortened V by 3 bases and J by 7 bases, and 17 bases separated the two germline ends. The V gene's germline CDR1 is MDHEN and CDR2 SYDVKM. This CDR3 is built from 15 residues. CDR3 coding DNA: TGTGCCAGCAGTTTTCGTCGCGGGATGGGTAATACGCAGTATTTT. This codes for CASSFRRGMGNTQYF.

This clonotype has at least ten counts. V gene TRBV7-2 combines with J gene TRBJ2-5; 8 bases fit TRBD2. Germline CDR1 is SGHTA and CDR2 is FQGNSA. The CDR3 consists of 16 residues. V was clipped by 5 bases and J by 1 base; unmatched bases: 9. Written as DNA, the CDR3 is TGTGCCAGCAGCAGTGGTGTAGCGGGATTCCAAGAGACCCAGTACTTC. This sequence encodes CASSSGVAGFQETQYF.

This clonotype was seen more than once but under ten times. This chain uses TRBV6-2 or TRBV6-3 with TRBJ1-6, with a tentative D call TRBD1 (5 bases). V was trimmed by 11 bases and J by 6 bases, leaving 14 bases between them. The CDR3 sequence is 13 residues long. Germline V CDR1 and CDR2: MNHEY, SVGEGT. The CDR3 sequence is CASGGDGNSPLHF. DNA of the CDR3: TGTGCCTCCGGGGGAGACGGTAATTCACCCCTCCACTTT.

The rearrangement links TRBV7-2 to TRBJ2-1, with a weak D call TRBD2 (5 bases). The CDR3 loop spans 14 amino acids. Germline V gene data show CDR1 as SGHTA and CDR2 as FQGNSA. Trimming stripped 9 bases from V and 4 bases from J, with 16 bases between. CDR3 bases: TGTGCCAGTAGAGGTCCGACTAAATACAATGAGCAGTTCTTC. It specifies CASRGPTKYNEQFF.

In its sample, this clonotype was seen a few times. The chain couples TRBV6-5 to TRBJ2-5; weak D call: TRBD1 (5 bases). This CDR3 contains 13 residues. Deletions cut 6 bases from V and 11 bases from J, with 19 bases between. Germline V gene data show CDR1 as MNHEY and CDR2 as SVGAGI. The CDR3 spells CASSPDFDRMQYF. In nucleotides, the CDR3 is TGTGCCAGCAGCCCCGACTTCGACAGAATGCAGTACTTC.

CDR3 bases: TGTGCCAGCAGCTCGACGGACCGTCAGCAGTACTTC. Translated: CASSSTDRQQYF. The rearrangement links TRBV7-2 to TRBJ2-4, with D unclear. Germline V gene sequence: CDR1 SGHTA, CDR2 FQGNSA. This CDR3 has 12 residues. Trimming took off 4 bases at V and 13 bases at J, with 14 bases between the two ends.

V is TRBV6-2 or TRBV6-3 and J is TRBJ2-7; D ambiguous. Deletions cut 4 bases from V and 3 bases from J, with 7 bases between. In germline, CDR1 is MNHEY, CDR2 SVGEGT. This CDR3 contains 12 residues. The CDR3 DNA follows: TGTGCCAGCAGTTTCAATGACTACGAGCAGTACTTC. Translating gives CASSFNDYEQYF.

This clonotype was seen repeatedly, ten times or more. J is TRBJ2-5 and V is TRBV29-1, with a weak D call TRBD2 (5 bases). Germline V gene data show CDR1 as SQVTM and CDR2 as ANQGSEA. The CDR3 is 14 amino acids. Trimming removed 3 bases at V and 10 bases at J, with 21 bases between. The CDR3 DNA follows: TGCAGCGTTGATGAGCGGTCTCCACGGGCGAACCAGTACTTC. Translating it yields CSVDERSPRANQYF. The full variable domain, in which reference TRBV29-1 and TRBJ2-5 provide the parts outside the CDR3, is SAVISQKPSRDICQRGTSLTIQCQVDSQVTMMFWYRQQPGQSLTLIATANQGSEATYESGFVIDKFPISRPNLTFSTLTVSNMSPEDSSIYLCSVDERSPRANQYFGPGTRLLVL.